Each of the 13 T cell receptor beta chains below was sequenced from the same sample in a study of T cell responses to AZD1222 COVID-19 vaccine (dated by TCRdb to the early 2020s). The sample's time point label, in plain terms: about 28 days (+/-7) after the second vaccine dose. The method was the immunoSEQ multiplex PCR assay. TCRdb mirrors the immuneACCESS table, restricted to in-frame sequences. Some clones are absent from its copies; in checked studies, under half trace to an unresolved V gene, and the reason for the others is unknown. The sample table shows 150,000 to 200,000 clones, and about 90% are seen once. Clones ranked in the top ten supply 11% of the sample. Sequenced here: peripheral blood, sampled 28 days after the second AZD1222 dose. The receptors stem from an adult who received the AZD1222 COVID-19 vaccine.

This clone turned up a few times. The chain recombines TRBV3-1 (or the pseudogene TRBV3-2) with TRBJ2-3; D gene ambiguous. The CDR3 totals 13 residues. Trimming removed 4 bases from V and 9 bases from J, with 14 bases in between. Germline V gives CDR1 LGHDT, CDR2 YNNKEL (reference sequence). CDR3 coding DNA: TGTGCCAGCAGCCCTACTCTAGTAGGCACGCAGTATTTT. Amino acids: CASSPTLVGTQYF.

The J gene is TRBJ1-6, the V gene TRBV18; 7 nucleotides match TRBD1. V dropped 6 bases and J dropped 8; count of bases not matched to a gene: 10. Germline V lookup: CDR1 KGHSH, CDR2 LQKENI. The CDR3 is 15 residues long. CDR3 in amino acids: CASSPFGTADSPLHF. The CDR3 DNA sequence: TGTGCCAGCTCCCCCTTCGGGACAGCGGATTCACCCCTCCACTTT.

The chain couples TRBV30 to TRBJ2-4; D gene uncertain. The CDR3 spans 13 residues. V dropped 2 bases and J dropped 1 base, with 6 bases sitting between them. CDR1 and CDR2 from the germline V gene are GTSNPN and SVGIG (reference sequence). CDR3 region: CAWSKDAKNIQYF. The CDR3 coding sequence is TGTGCCTGGAGTAAAGACGCCAAAAACATTCAGTACTTC.

The CDR3 spells CASSAGQGLANVLTF. CDR3 in DNA: TGTGCCAGCAGCGCCGGACAAGGCTTAGCCAACGTCCTGACTTTC. The chain combines TRBV27 with TRBJ2-6; perhaps TRBD1 as D (5 bases). This CDR3 is built from 15 residues. Deletions cut 6 bases from V and 7 bases from J, with 16 bases between. Germline V gene data show CDR1 as MNHEY and CDR2 as SMNVEV (reference sequence).

The rearrangement uses TRBV13 and TRBJ1-5, with D possibly TRBD1 on 6 matching bases. CDR3 size: 19 residues. The V end lost 4 bases, the J end lost 0 bases, and 22 bases lay between the germline ends. The germline CDR1 and CDR2 sequences are PRHDT and FYEKMQ (reference sequence). This chain's CDR3 is CASSCPGHPWGFSNQPQHF. CDR3 nucleotides: TGTGCCAGCAGCTGTCCGGGACATCCCTGGGGATTTAGCAATCAGCCCCAGCATTTT. The full variable domain, with the rest looked up from reference TRBV13 and TRBJ1-5, is AAGVIQSPRHLIKEKRETATLKCYPIPRHDTVYWYQQGPGQDPQFLISFYEKMQSDKGSIPDRFSAQQFSDYHSELNMSSLELGDSALYFCASSCPGHPWGFSNQPQHFGDGTRLSIL.

This sequence joins TRBV7-8 and TRBJ2-4, with 8 bases matching TRBD2. CDR1 is SGHVS and CDR2 is FQNEAQ in the germline V gene. The V and J ends lost 6 bases and 0 bases, in that order; junction bases with no gene match: 13. The CDR3 is made up of 18 amino acids. In DNA, the CDR3 is TGTGCCAGCAGTCAATCGATAGCGGGGACTATAGCCAAAAACATTCAGTACTTC. Protein: CASSQSIAGTIAKNIQYF.

In its sample, this clone was seen many times. This chain links TRBV5-1 with TRBJ2-2; no clear D. The CDR3 contains 14 residues. CDR1 and CDR2 (germline): SGHRS, YFSETQ. Trimming cost V 4 bases and J 6 bases, with 13 bases left between them. The CDR3 sequence: CASSQARRAGELFF. The CDR3 nucleotides read TGCGCCAGCAGCCAAGCGAGACGGGCCGGGGAGCTGTTTTTT.

The chain is built from TRBV7-2 and TRBJ1-2, with 9 bases matching TRBD1. J lost 8 bases, V lost 5 bases, and 9 bases had no gene match. The CDR3 sequence is 14 residues long. Germline loops: CDR1 SGHTA, CDR2 FQGNSA. The CDR3 reads CASSQGGQGWGYTF. As DNA, the CDR3 is TGTGCCAGCAGCCAGGGTGGACAGGGGTGGGGCTACACCTTC.

CDR3 DNA: TGTGCCATCAGTGATTCCTTAGGACAGGATCCACCCCTCCACTTT. This codes for CAISDSLGQDPPLHF. This chain links TRBV10-3 with TRBJ1-6, with 7 nucleotides matching TRBD1. Germline CDR1 and CDR2: ENHRY and SYGVKD. V shed 3 bases and J 11 bases; nucleotides not matched to a gene: 10. The CDR3 consists of 15 residues.

The chain has TRBV28 and TRBJ1-1; a possible D gene is TRBD1 (5 bases). There are 14 residues in the CDR3. CDR1 and CDR2 (germline): MDHEN, SYDVKM. The V and J ends lost 7 bases and 2 bases respectively, with 14 bases between them. The CDR3 DNA sequence: TGTGCCAGCATAATCAGGGACCGAAACACTGAAGCTTTCTTT. It codes for CASIIRDRNTEAFF.

The chain carries TRBV6-5 and TRBJ1-3, with D uncertain. The CDR3 is 15 amino acids. Germline CDR1 and CDR2: MNHEY and SVGAGI. V dropped 6 bases and J dropped 0 bases, with 12 bases sitting between them. The CDR3: CASRNSRGSGNTIYF. Here the CDR3 DNA reads TGTGCCAGCAGAAACAGTAGAGGCTCTGGAAACACCATATATTTT.

The V gene is TRBV10-3, the J gene TRBJ2-2; 8 bases agree with TRBD1. The CDR3 has 17 residues. V lost 1 base and J lost 8; bases outside the gene matches: 12. Germline V gives CDR1 ENHRY, CDR2 SYGVKD. CDR3 in amino acids: CAISEFPGQEGSGELFF. DNA for the CDR3: TGTGCCATCAGTGAGTTTCCGGGACAGGAGGGATCGGGGGAGCTGTTTTTT.

V gene TRBV25-1 combines with J gene TRBJ2-5; TRBD1 aligns across 7 bases. The CDR3 contains 12 residues. V trimming: 10 bases; J trimming: 4 bases; junction bases outside the gene matches: 6. Germline lookup yields CDR1 MGHDK and CDR2 SYGVNS. CDR3 region: CATQGFGETQYF. Here the CDR3 DNA reads TGTGCCACACAGGGGTTCGGAGAGACCCAGTACTTC.